This T cell receptor (beta chain) was sequenced in a study of T cell changes during pregnancy in multiple sclerosis. Here immunoSEQ multiplex PCR was the method, and the copy in TCRdb shows in-frame clones only, minus some. The table includes about 93,000 clones, 85% to 95% detected once. This CDR3 is 15 amino acids long. Losses at the gene ends were 5 bases for V and 8 bases for J; bases not matched to a gene: 12. From germline, CDR1 is SGHTA and CDR2 FQGNSA. Material: peripheral blood, obtained before pregnancy. The chain has TRBV7-2 and TRBJ2-1; 7 positions match TRBD1. The sequence was collected from a female donor with multiple sclerosis, enrolled in a pregnancy study. The CDR3 region is CASSPVRGHGDEQFF. The DNA of the CDR3 is TGTGCCAGCAGCCCCGTTAGGGGGCATGGGGATGAGCAGTTCTTC.